This entry lists 12 T cell receptor beta chains sequenced from one sample in a study of regulatory T cells in long-lasting Graves disease. Through Arm-PCR of CDR3 regions and iRepertoire HTBI primers, TCR beta libraries were built. TCRdb re-called the multiplex PCR reads through MiXCR, storing one row per CDR3 protein. The sample lists 360,000 or so distinct CDR3 sequences, over 15% occurring once. The time point is: newly diagnosed GD, antithyroid drugs for less than 3 months. PBMC RNA served as the TCR library source. These data were likewise used in another study, on T cells in Graves' hyperthyroidism and ophthalmopathy.

The input for sequencing was peripheral blood mononuclear cells (PBMCs), taken at new diagnosis, from a patient treated with antithyroid drugs. Receptors were obtained from a man aged 35 to 55 with Graves disease.

This clonotype was counted many times. This rearrangement joins TRBV9 to TRBJ2-5; possibly TRBD1 for D (5 bases). The CDR3 sequence is 15 residues long. The germline V gene encodes CDR1 SGDLS and CDR2 YYNGEE. V lost 0 bases and J lost 0, with 9 bases in between. CDR3 residues: CASSVEPGNQETQYF. The CDR3 DNA sequence: TGTGCCAGCAGCGTAGAGCCAGGGAACCAAGAGACCCAGTACTTC.

This clonotype was recorded at least ten times. The chain has TRBV11-2 and TRBJ2-7; maybe TRBD1 (5 bases). Germline loops: CDR1 SGHAT, CDR2 FQNNGV. With 1 base removed from V and 3 bases from J, the gap between germline ends came to 10 bases. This CDR3 has 14 residues. The CDR3 sequence is CASSLGIGVYEQYF. CDR3 bases: TGTGCCAGCAGCTTAGGTATAGGGGTCTACGAGCAGTACTTC.

This clonotype was detected ten times or more. This rearrangement joins TRBV18 to TRBJ2-2, with D possibly being TRBD1 or TRBD2 (5 bases each). This CDR3 contains 15 residues. Trimming took off 2 bases at V and 6 bases at J, with 13 bases between the two ends. CDR1 is KGHSH and CDR2 is LQKENI in the germline V gene. This CDR3 reads CASSPNVQGAGELFF. Written as DNA, the CDR3 is TGTGCCAGCTCACCAAACGTGCAGGGAGCCGGGGAGCTGTTTTTT.

This clonotype was counted many times. This rearrangement joins TRBV30 to TRBJ1-4; 7 nucleotides align to TRBD1. Germline lookup yields CDR1 GTSNPN and CDR2 SVGIG (reference sequence). The CDR3 loop spans 13 amino acids. J gave up 10 bases and V 3 bases, and 8 bases lay outside the gene matches. This CDR3 reads CAWSEDRKGKLFF. The CDR3, as DNA: TGTGCCTGGAGCGAGGACAGGAAGGGAAAACTGTTTTTT.

This clonotype was recorded a few times. The V call is TRBV5-4, the J call TRBJ1-6, with a weak D call TRBD1 (6 bases). V gave up 2 bases and J gave up 7 bases, with 22 bases separating them. The CDR3 length is 18 residues. Germline CDR1 is SGHNT and CDR2 is YYREEE (reference sequence). This chain's CDR3 is CASSFSPSPGHLNSPLHF. The CDR3 nucleotides read TGTGCCAGCAGCTTTTCCCCCTCCCCGGGACACCTCAATTCACCCCTCCACTTT.

This clonotype occurred many times. The gene calls are TRBV6-2 or TRBV6-3 and TRBJ2-3; a possible D gene is TRBD2 (5 bases). The CDR3 is 15 amino acids. In germline, CDR1 is MNHEY, CDR2 SVGEGT. The germline V and J ends were trimmed by 5 bases and 1 base, with 13 bases remaining between them. DNA of the CDR3: TGTGCCAGCAGTGAATTGAGGGTGGGCACAGATACGCAGTATTTT. Its protein product is CASSELRVGTDTQYF.

This chain joins TRBV2 and TRBJ2-1; 10 bases agree with TRBD2. This CDR3 has 14 amino acids. J was trimmed by 9 bases and V by 3 bases; bases with no gene match: 5. The V gene's germline CDR1 is SNHLY and CDR2 FYNNEI. Here the CDR3 DNA reads TGTGCCAGCAGTGACTCTAGCGGGGGTAGTGAGCAGTTCTTC. It is translated as CASSDSSGGSEQFF. The full variable domain, its missing parts supplied by reference TRBV2 and TRBJ2-1, is EPEVTQTPSHQVTQMGQEVILRCVPISNHLYFYWYRQILGQKVEFLVSFYNNEISEKSEIFDDQFSVERPDGSNFTLKIRSTKLEDSAMYFCASSDSSGGSEQFFGPGTRLTVL.

In its sample, this clonotype was seen a few times. The rearrangement uses TRBV7-6 and TRBJ2-2; 8 nucleotides match TRBD2. Germline V gene lookup returns CDR1 SGHVS and CDR2 FNYEAQ. The junction had 10 bases not matched to a gene; V was cut back by 3 bases and J by 10 bases. The CDR3 loop spans 15 amino acids. CDR3 bases: TGTGCCAGCAGCTTGGCGGGGGGCCCATTCGAGGAGCTGTTTTTT. It translates to CASSLAGGPFEELFF. Based on the CDR3 plus reference TRBV7-6 and TRBJ2-2, the full variable domain is GAGVSQSPRYKVTKRGQDVALRCDPISGHVSLYWYRQALGQGPEFLTYFNYEAQQDKSGLPNDRFSAERPEGSISTLTIQRTEQRDSAMYRCASSLAGGPFEELFFGEGSRLTVL.

This clonotype was counted a few times. The genes are TRBV5-4 and TRBJ2-1; perhaps TRBD2 as D (5 bases). Germline values: CDR1 SGHNT, CDR2 YYREEE (reference sequence). Between the trimmed V and J ends, which lost 6 bases and 6 bases, there was a span of 22 bases. The CDR3 spans 16 residues. The CDR3: CASTDGKGSRFNEQFF. The CDR3 bases are TGTGCCAGCACCGATGGTAAAGGGAGTAGGTTCAATGAGCAGTTCTTC.

This clonotype showed up just a few times. Possible read error: a much larger clone is one base away. The chain recombines TRBV5-5 with TRBJ1-1, with a weak D call TRBD1 (6 bases). Germline V gene sequence: CDR1 SGHKS, CDR2 YYEKEE (reference sequence). The CDR3 loop spans 14 amino acids. With 10 bases removed from V and 4 bases from J, the gap between germline ends came to 20 bases. For the CDR3, the DNA is TGTGCCTGCATGCCCAGGGGTTTGGGCACTGAAGCTTTCTTT. It specifies CACMPRGLGTEAFF.

V and J are TRBV19 and TRBJ1-6, with 10 bases that match TRBD1. The CDR3 sequence is 15 residues long. With 6 bases clipped from V and 10 bases from J, the junction kept 9 bases outside the gene matches. Germline V gives CDR1 LNHDA, CDR2 SQIVND (reference sequence). CDR3 in amino acids: CASRGTGDFRSPLHF. In DNA, the CDR3 is TGTGCCAGTAGAGGGACAGGGGATTTTCGCTCACCCCTCCACTTT.

There are a few counts of this clonotype. The chain uses TRBV7-9 and TRBJ2-5; 8 bases fit TRBD1. V shed 4 bases and J 7 bases; nucleotides not matched to a gene: 11. This CDR3 is 15 amino acids long. Germline V CDR1 and CDR2: SEHNR, FQNEAQ (reference sequence). This CDR3 is CASSSGGWQGGTQYF. The CDR3 DNA follows: TGTGCCAGCAGCTCAGGGGGCTGGCAGGGCGGGACCCAGTACTTC. The variable domain in full, completed from reference TRBV7-9 and TRBJ2-5, reads DTGVSQNPRHKITKRGQNVTFRCDPISEHNRLYWYRQTLGQGPEFLTYFQNEAQLEKSRLLSDRFSAERPKGSFSTLEIQRTEQGDSAMYLCASSSGGWQGGTQYFGPGTRLLVL.